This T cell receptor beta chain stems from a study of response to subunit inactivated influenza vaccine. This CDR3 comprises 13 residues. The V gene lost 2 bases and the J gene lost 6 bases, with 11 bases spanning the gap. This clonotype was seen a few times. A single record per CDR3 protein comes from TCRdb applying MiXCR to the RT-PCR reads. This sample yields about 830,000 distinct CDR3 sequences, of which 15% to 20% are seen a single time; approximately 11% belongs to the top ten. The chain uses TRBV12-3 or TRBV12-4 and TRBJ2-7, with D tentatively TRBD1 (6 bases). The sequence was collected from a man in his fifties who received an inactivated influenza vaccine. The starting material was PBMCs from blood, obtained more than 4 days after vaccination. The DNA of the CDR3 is TGTGCCAGCAGTTTAAGCAGGGGCAGCGAGCAGTACTTC. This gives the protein CASSLSRGSEQYF.